This entry describes one T cell receptor (beta chain). Its antigen is unidentified. The data derive from a study of human T cells and chemical hapten exposure. Background on the study: Upper back patch tests used 0.01% DPC, scored after 6 days.

The CDR3 length is 14 residues. Germline CDR1 SQVTM, CDR2 ANQGSEA. The V gene lost 4 bases and the J gene lost 4 bases, with 13 bases spanning the gap. General study findings and limits: DPC sensitization did not alter TCRs above 1 in 1000 frequency.

The library put unique molecular identifiers onto individual cDNA molecules. TCRdb recomputed calls from the RACE reads with MiXCR, one row per CDR3 protein. The sample carries tens of thousands of distinct CDR3 sequences, more than 9% recorded once. Time point of the sample: patch test 3, about 24 weeks after DPC sensitization. The treatment denotes: therapeutic diphenylcyclopropenone sensitization with weekly scalp DPC. Total RNA was isolated from whole blood that had not been fractionated. J is TRBJ2-2 and V is TRBV29-1; no firm D call. The sequence was obtained from a man aged 45 to 65 with alopecia areata. Some clones in this sample may be carry-over from other donors' samples. Sample: whole blood, taken in connection with sensitization to the hapten diphenylcyclopropenone (DPC). The CDR3: CSVALGSTTGELFF. The CDR3 DNA sequence: TGCAGCGTTGCTCTAGGGTCGACCACCGGGGAGCTGTTTTTT.